Each of the 6 T cell receptor beta chains below was sequenced from the same sample in a study of CD8 T cells in ankylosing spondylitis. TCRdb redid the calling of the 5' RACE reads with MiXCR, one entry per CDR3 protein. The data contain roughly 38,000 distinct CDR3 sequences, 2.5% to 3.5% of them singletons. What was sequenced was blood, either unsorted or a sorted T cell fraction (not recorded which). These receptors came from a male donor with ankylosing spondylitis or in good health (not recorded which).

This clonotype was seen more than once but under ten times. The chain employs TRBV9 and TRBJ1-2, with D perhaps TRBD1 (6 bases). This CDR3 is built from 16 residues. The germline V gene encodes CDR1 SGDLS and CDR2 YYNGEE. With 4 bases removed from V and 0 bases from J, the gap between germline ends came to 16 bases. Here the CDR3 DNA reads TGTGCCAGCAGCTCCACCACAGGGAATTCTAACTATGGCTACACCTTC. This encodes CASSSTTGNSNYGYTF.

This clonotype was seen repeatedly, ten times or more. The CDR3: CASSVDLEGANGYTF. The CDR3 DNA is TGTGCCAGCAGCGTAGATCTAGAGGGGGCGAATGGCTACACCTTC. This chain connects TRBV9 to TRBJ1-2, with TRBD1 identical over 7 bases. Germline trimming cut 0 bases from V and 6 bases from J; bases unmatched to any gene: 8. The germline V gene encodes CDR1 SGDLS and CDR2 YYNGEE. This CDR3 spans 15 amino acids.

This clonotype was recorded many times. V and J are TRBV9 and TRBJ2-3; the D call may be TRBD1 or TRBD2 (5 bases each). Trimming took 3 bases from V and 0 from J, leaving 11 bases between them. Germline V lookup: CDR1 SGDLS, CDR2 YYNGEE. This CDR3 is 15 amino acids long. The CDR3 reads CASSGDDGSTDTQYF. In nucleotides, the CDR3 is TGTGCCAGCAGCGGGGACGACGGTAGCACAGATACGCAGTATTTT.

This clonotype showed up many times. The chain employs TRBV9 and TRBJ1-5; D gene ambiguous. Germline V gene lookup returns CDR1 SGDLS and CDR2 YYNGEE. This CDR3 is 13 amino acids long. V dropped 0 bases and J dropped 4 bases, with 5 bases sitting between them. The CDR3 is CASSVAPNQPQHF. CDR3 in DNA: TGTGCCAGCAGCGTAGCACCGAATCAGCCCCAGCATTTT.

This clonotype was seen repeatedly, ten times or more. The rearrangement links TRBV5-1 to TRBJ1-1; D uncertain. The CDR3 covers 13 residues. V lost 4 bases and J 6 bases, leaving 13 bases between the germline ends. Germline V lookup: CDR1 SGHRS, CDR2 YFSETQ. The CDR3 sequence: CASSAHPAAEAFF. CDR3 sequence (DNA): TGCGCCAGCAGCGCCCACCCCGCGGCTGAAGCTTTCTTT.

The rearrangement joins TRBV9 to TRBJ2-5, with D possibly matching TRBD1 (6 bases). This CDR3 has 14 residues. Deletions cut 2 bases from V and 2 bases from J, with 10 bases between. Per germline, CDR1 SGDLS and CDR2 YYNGEE. The CDR3 protein is CASSVRDMQETQYF. The CDR3 DNA reads TGTGCCAGCAGCGTCCGGGACATGCAAGAGACCCAGTACTTC.